This T cell receptor beta chain came from a study of shared clonotypes between healthy human individuals (TCRdb year 2020). Describing the broader study: A couple of women and three men aged 18 to 49 years were included in the cohort. For each donor, CD4 naive and CD4 memory were each given three plates, CD8 naive was given two plates, and CD8 memory was given one plate. Blood TCR repertoires of a handful of healthy adults were deeply sequenced to estimate repertoire size and the extent of clonotype sharing between individuals. To increase sequencing depth and limit assay-specific biases, different laboratories used diverse techniques to prepare libraries and sequence TCR repertoires. Leukapheresis yielded between about 0.9 and 8.9 billion PBMCs per donor. Overall study results and their limits: The small number of donors limited the genetic and exposure-history diversity represented. Clonotypes shared by all four sorted-subset donors showed higher generation probabilities than non-shared clonotypes. Sharing across several donors was observed for 5% to 6.5% of naive CD4, less than 4% of naive CD8, 2% to 2.5% of memory CD4, and around 0.4% of memory CD8 clonotypes. Incomplete sequencing was indicated by rarefaction of sorted-subset datasets, despite the large sequencing depth. Naive subsets generally had larger estimated clonotype richness than memory subsets. Sampling was restricted to blood, and TCR repertoires in tissue are likely to differ from TCR repertoires in blood. Pairwise subsampling led to the expectation that sequencing depth would affect the degree of clonotype sharing among donors.

According to the germline V gene, CDR1 reads SNHLY and CDR2 reads FYNNEI. Here V drops 4 bases and J drops 3 bases, and the junction holds 12 bases not matched to any gene. The CDR3 goes from the cysteine to the phenylalanine over 19 residues. The read is trimmed to its CDR3 DNA, 57 bases read in frame from base 1. Using the deep immunoSEQ assay, TCR CDR3 regions were amplified from genomic DNA by multiplex PCR. Extracted genomic DNA from each cell subset was distributed evenly across all wells of several immunoSEQ 96-well plates, and each plate was treated as a replicate. Each replicate PCR for sorted subsets received roughly 0.2 ug genomic DNA, equal to tens of thousands of T cell genomes. The purified libraries were quantified using a Qubit 3.0 fluorometer, sized with a Bioanalyzer 2100, and then quantified again using the KAPA Library Quantification kit. Every immunoSEQ 96-well plate was sequenced on a dedicated single-read 150-cycle Illumina NextSeq 550 flow cell. From the authors' description of their analysis: Because the immunoSEQ output held only junctional sequences and lacked quality scores, the filtering could not match the filtering applied to full-length reads. To assign V/J genes and CDR3, sequences were annotated against IMGT germline references using PyIR, a Python wrapper for IgBLAST v1.9. Reads were removed for weak V/J assignments (E-value above 1e-6), missing CDR3, stop codons, out-of-frame junctions, or ambiguous translated residues. V3J clonotypes were defined as sequences sharing the same inferred V gene, J gene, and CDR3 amino acid sequence. Percentage overlap between repertoires was calculated by dividing the number of shared unique clonotypes by the size of the smaller repertoire. RTK rarefaction, the Chao1 estimator, and Recon v2.1 estimates of unobserved clonotypes were used to assess repertoire richness. For all TCRbeta clonotypes obtained by the gDNA method from four donors, generation probabilities were computed with OLGA. What TCRdb holds here is the immuneACCESS table cut down to in-frame rearrangements. Part of the clones is not present; checked against another copy, under half of the missing clones reflect an unresolved V gene, and the others are unexplained. The V and J calls and clone size were taken over from that table, and D and trimming were inferred from the DNA. Recorded for this sample are nearly 600,000 clones; 95% to 96% of them occurred a single time. 0.095% to 0.12% of the sample lies in the top ten.

CD8 naive samples were obtained by positive selection for CCR7 among CD45RO-negative cells, yielding a CD45RA+CCR7+ population from which TemRA cells were excluded. Donors were healthy HIV-negative adults with no recently reported acute infections or vaccinations. All donors were Caucasian adults living in Nashville, Tennessee, USA. After blood collection by leukapheresis, PBMCs were isolated using Ficoll-Histopaque density gradient centrifugation and then cryopreserved in the vapor phase of liquid nitrogen. Purity and quantity of every magnetically sorted T cell population were checked by analytical flow cytometry. From each sorted fraction, genomic DNA was isolated and quantified by UV absorbance on a Nanodrop 2000c. Worth noting for this clone: The antigen it recognizes is unknown. Within one base of it there is no much larger clone, and no base qualities were kept.

Recombination connected TRBV2 to TRBJ2-7, and 16 junction bases match TRBD2. The sample consisted of naive CD8+ T cells sorted from blood. In light of the paper, this sample's cell subset or site label describes: CD45RA+CCR7+. The TCR sequence derives from a woman in her twenties or thirties in good health. The CDR3 reads as follows: CASSGNGGLAGGISYEQYF. The nucleotide sequence is given as TGTGCCAGCAGTGGGAACGGGGGACTAGCGGGAGGGATCAGCTACGAGCAGTACTTC. Reference TRBV2 and TRBJ2-7 genes cover what lies past the CDR3, so the full variable domain is EPEVTQTPSHQVTQMGQEVILRCVPISNHLYFYWYRQILGQKVEFLVSFYNNEISEKSEIFDDQFSVERPDGSNFTLKIRSTKLEDSAMYFCASSGNGGLAGGISYEQYFGPGTRLTVT.